The sequence of this T cell receptor (beta chain) was determined in a study of T cell repertoires in cytomegalovirus infection. Looking at the study overall: Both a matching HLA type and CMV infection were indicated by public TCR beta signatures. Study-level results: HLA-C-restricted TCR beta clonotypes specific for CMV led the ex vivo response.

Comment on this clonotype: The antigen is unknown.

Each CDR3 protein gets one entry after TCRdb re-called the reads with MiXCR. The sample records tens of thousands of distinct CDR3 sequences, approximately 24% being singletons. The input for sequencing was CD8+ T cells from cultured PBMCs, taken from culture after CMV antigen stimulation. This TCR was recovered from a human donor in good health (CMV status not recorded). Some clones in this sample may be carry-over from other donors' samples.

CDR3 sequence (DNA): TGTGCCAGCAGCCAAACCTCCAGCGGGGGGGCCTCCAATGAGCAGTTCTTC. Its translation is CASSQTSSGGASNEQFF. The chain couples TRBV3-1 to TRBJ2-1, with 10 positions matching TRBD2. Germline trimming cut 2 bases from V and 6 bases from J; bases unmatched to any gene: 10. Looked up from germline, CDR1 is LGHDT and CDR2 is YNNKEL (reference sequence). The CDR3 consists of 17 residues.